The present TCR beta chain was sequenced within a study of cytomegalovirus exposure and HLA in healthy donors. Study outcomes and limitations: When a later analysis was performed, an Asian-associated ancestry cluster reportedly had fewer N-insertions than the approximately 680-donor mean.

Per germline, CDR1 SNHLY and CDR2 FYNNEI. Trimming removed 5 bases from V and 2 bases from J; junction bases left unmatched: 5. This CDR3 has 16 residues. With respect to this clone: Its cognate antigen is unknown.

Vbeta (60) and Jbeta (13) primers were used in the PCR. Assay used: immunoSEQ multiplex PCR; TCRdb lists only in-frame clones, some missing. The sample records about 130,000 clones, roughly 74% being singletons. Sequencing input: PBMCs. The receptor's source is a woman between 50 and 59 years old in good health and CMV-seropositive. This chain joins TRBV2 and TRBJ2-5, with 13 bases identical to TRBD2. CDR3 in DNA: TGTGCCAGCAGTCGATTGGGACTAGCGGGACAAGAGACCCAGTACTTC. This sequence encodes CASSRLGLAGQETQYF.